This T cell receptor beta chain was retrieved from a study of blood T cells in healthy people across ages. The amount of total RNA extracted per sample was at least 6 micrograms. The CDR3 extends over 16 amino acids. CDR1 is SEHNR and CDR2 is FQNEAQ in the germline V gene (reference sequence). With 2 bases removed from V and 7 bases from J, the gap between germline ends came to 18 bases. The second PCR ran about 6 to 12 cycles with a sample-barcoded 5' primer and J-beta primers. Each CDR3 protein gets one entry after TCRdb re-called the 5' RACE reads with MiXCR. The profile shows just over 800,000 distinct CDR3 sequences, roughly 60% of them singletons.

The sequence was collected from a man younger than 45 in good health. Material: blood. This chain connects TRBV7-9 to TRBJ1-5; TRBD1 might be the D (6 bases). The CDR3, as DNA: TGTGCCAGCAGCTTATATGCAGGCAGGGGTACGCAGCCCCAGCATTTT. Its translation: CASSLYAGRGTQPQHF.